This record looks at one TCR beta chain sequence and its context. These data come from a study of T cell changes during pregnancy in multiple sclerosis. The repertoire was sequenced with immunoSEQ multiplex PCR; TCRdb's copy has only in-frame clones and lacks some. The profile shows roughly 120,000 clones, roughly 90% of them singletons. The TCR comes from a female donor with multiple sclerosis, enrolled in a pregnancy study. The source was peripheral blood, collected in the third trimester of pregnancy.

The CDR3 DNA is TGTGCCAGCAGCTCTTCCCCCGGGAACGAGCAGTACTTC. Translating gives CASSSSPGNEQYF. The V call is TRBV7-7, the J call TRBJ2-7; TRBD2 might be the D (5 bases). This CDR3 comprises 13 residues. Germline V lookup: CDR1 SSHAT, CDR2 FNYEAQ (reference sequence). V was shortened by 4 bases and J by 5 bases, with 12 bases between the two germline ends.